This T cell receptor beta chain stems from a study of blood T cell repertoires in COVID-19. This CDR3 has 15 amino acids. Germline CDR1 KGHSH, CDR2 LQKENI. V shed 3 bases, J shed 2 bases, and the junction held 5 bases outside the gene matches. Per the original methods: It was from reference gene primer amplification that nucleated cell counts were estimated. The protocol was immunoSEQ multiplex PCR, while the TCRdb copy is restricted to in-frame clones and leaves out a portion. V, J and clone size are those of that table, while D and trimming were read from the DNA. The table lists about 170,000 clones, around four fifths of them singletons. This clone was picked up many times.

Specimen: peripheral blood. The chain links TRBV18 to TRBJ2-7; 9 bases fit TRBD2. The receptor was isolated from a woman in her 70s who had recovered from COVID-19. CDR3 region: CASSPSGSPAYEQYF. The DNA for the CDR3 is TGTGCCAGCTCACCTAGCGGGAGCCCCGCCTACGAGCAGTACTTC. The entire variable domain, with the rest obtained from reference TRBV18 and TRBJ2-7, is as follows: NAGVMQNPRHLVRRRGQEARLRCSPMKGHSHVYWYRQLPEEGLKFMVYLQKENIIDESGMPKERFSAEFPKEGPSILRIQQVVRGDSAAYFCASSPSGSPAYEQYFGPGTRLTVT.